This paragraph covers one T cell receptor (beta chain) sequence. The approximately 120-subject validation cohort, separate from the 666-subject first cohort, included the donors. TCRdb's table, derived via immunoSEQ multiplex PCR, lists solely in-frame clones and lacks some. The data hold 250,000 to 400,000 clones, with 87% observed a single time. This entry comes from a study of cytomegalovirus exposure and HLA in healthy donors. Trimming removed 6 bases at V and 0 bases at J, with 12 bases between. The CDR3 covers 15 residues. In germline, CDR1 is KGHSH, CDR2 LQKENI. The receptor was derived from a woman between 25 and 40 years old in good health and CMV-seropositive. Input material: PBMCs. This chain joins TRBV18 and TRBJ2-1; tentative D call: TRBD1 (6 bases). Here the CDR3 reads CASSPGTTSYNEQFF. The CDR3 coding sequence is TGTGCCAGCTCGCCCGGGACAACCTCCTACAATGAGCAGTTCTTC.